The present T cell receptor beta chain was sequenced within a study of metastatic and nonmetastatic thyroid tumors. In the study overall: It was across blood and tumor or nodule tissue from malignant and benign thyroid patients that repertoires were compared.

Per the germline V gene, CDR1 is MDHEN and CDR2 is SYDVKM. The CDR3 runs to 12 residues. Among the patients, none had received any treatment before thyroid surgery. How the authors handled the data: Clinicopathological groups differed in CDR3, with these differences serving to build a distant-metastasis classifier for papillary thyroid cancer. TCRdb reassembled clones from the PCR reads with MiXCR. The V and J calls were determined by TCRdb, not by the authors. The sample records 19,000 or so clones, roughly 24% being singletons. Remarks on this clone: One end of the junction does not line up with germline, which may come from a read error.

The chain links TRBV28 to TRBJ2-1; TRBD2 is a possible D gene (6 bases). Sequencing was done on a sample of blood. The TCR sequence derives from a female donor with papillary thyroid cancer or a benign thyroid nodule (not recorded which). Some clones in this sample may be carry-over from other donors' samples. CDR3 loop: CAGGIPSDEQLF. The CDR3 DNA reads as TGTGCCGGGGGGATCCCTAGCGATGAGCAGTTATTC.